This TCR beta chain came from a study of control samples from healthy donors and cancer patients. TCRdb's table, derived via immunoSEQ multiplex PCR, lists solely in-frame clones and lacks some. The sample comprises approximately 220,000 clones, roughly 94% of which are singletons, and approximately 1.6% rests with the top ten. Germline V gives CDR1 SGHTA, CDR2 FQGNSA. CDR3 length equals 15 residues. Trimming shortened V by 6 bases and J by 0 bases, and 11 bases separated the two germline ends. This sequence was found in a man over 45 in good health. The sequenced sample consisted of blood. The rearrangement uses TRBV7-2 and TRBJ1-4; a weak D match, TRBD1 (5 bases). In DNA form, the CDR3 reads TGTGCCAGCAGACCATCAGGGACAACTAATGAAAAACTGTTTTTT. Translating gives CASRPSGTTNEKLFF.